This TCR beta chain derives from a study of T cell changes during pregnancy in multiple sclerosis. The assay was immunoSEQ multiplex PCR, and TCRdb's table has in-frame clones only and misses some. Of roughly 45,000 clones in the sample, less than 90% are singletons; the top ten hold around 1.2%. The clonotype was recovered from a female donor with multiple sclerosis, enrolled in a pregnancy study. Sequenced here: CD4+ T cells from peripheral blood mononuclear cells, sampled in the second trimester of pregnancy.

The CDR3: CASTSGGVRQPQHF. The CDR3 DNA sequence: TGTGCCAGTACCTCCGGGGGGGTGCGCCAGCCCCAGCATTTT. This sequence joins TRBV19 and TRBJ1-5, with TRBD1 as a possible D gene (5 bases). Trimming left V 7 bases short and J 7 bases short, with 17 bases between. In germline, CDR1 is LNHDA, CDR2 SQIVND (reference sequence). There are 14 residues in the CDR3.